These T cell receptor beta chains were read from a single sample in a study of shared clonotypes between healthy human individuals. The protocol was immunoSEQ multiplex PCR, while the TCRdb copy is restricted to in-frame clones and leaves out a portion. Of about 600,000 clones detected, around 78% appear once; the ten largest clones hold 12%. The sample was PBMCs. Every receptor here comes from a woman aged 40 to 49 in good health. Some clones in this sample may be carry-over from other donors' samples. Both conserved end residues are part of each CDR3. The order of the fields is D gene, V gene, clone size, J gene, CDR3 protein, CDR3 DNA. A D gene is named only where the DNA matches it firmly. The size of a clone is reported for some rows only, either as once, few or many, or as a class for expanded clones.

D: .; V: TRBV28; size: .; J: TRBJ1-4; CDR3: CASSTGNEKLFF; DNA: TGTGCCAGCAGCACAGGGAATGAAAAACTGTTTTTT
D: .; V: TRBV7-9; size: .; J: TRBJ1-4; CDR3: CASSLQIEGEKLFF; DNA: TGTGCCAGCAGCTTACAAATCGAGGGGGAAAAACTGTTTTTT
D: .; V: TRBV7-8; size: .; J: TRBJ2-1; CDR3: CASSLQPGDNEQFF; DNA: TGTGCCAGCAGCTTACAGCCAGGGGACAATGAGCAGTTCTTC
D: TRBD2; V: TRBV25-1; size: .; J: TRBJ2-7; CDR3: CASSGFGRREGREQYF; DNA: TGTGCCAGCAGTGGGTTTGGAAGGCGGGAGGGCCGCGAGCAGTACTTC
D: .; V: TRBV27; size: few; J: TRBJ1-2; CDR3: CASSLGRNYGYTF; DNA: TGTGCCAGCAGTTTAGGGCGGAACTATGGCTACACCTTC
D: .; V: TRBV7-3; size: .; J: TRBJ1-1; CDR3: CASSPIPGRGLTEAFF; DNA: TGTGCCAGCAGCCCCATCCCTGGGAGGGGATTGACTGAAGCTTTCTTT
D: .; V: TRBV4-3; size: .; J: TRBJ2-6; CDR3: CASSQGVGSGANVLTF; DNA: .
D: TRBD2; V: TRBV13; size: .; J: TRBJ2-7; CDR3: CASSFSGRVYEQYF; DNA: TGTGCCAGCAGCTTTAGCGGGAGAGTCTACGAGCAGTACTTC
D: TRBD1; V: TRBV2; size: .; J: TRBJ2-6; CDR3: CASTPRDRYSGANVLTF; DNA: TGTGCCAGCACTCCCCGGGACAGGTACTCTGGGGCCAACGTCCTGACTTTC
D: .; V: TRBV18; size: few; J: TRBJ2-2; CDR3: CASSPQGGAYTGELFF; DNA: TGTGCCAGCTCGCCCCAGGGGGGGGCCTACACCGGGGAGCTGTTTTTT
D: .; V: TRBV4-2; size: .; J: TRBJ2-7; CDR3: CASSQDSAGLAGEQYF; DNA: TGTGCCAGCAGCCAAGATTCCGCGGGACTGGCGGGCGAGCAGTACTTC
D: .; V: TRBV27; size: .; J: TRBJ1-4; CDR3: CASSFVPWGEKLFF; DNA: TGTGCCAGCAGTTTTGTTCCCTGGGGTGAAAAACTGTTTTTT
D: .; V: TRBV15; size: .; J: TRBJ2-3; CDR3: CATSRSNRAGTQYF; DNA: TGTGCCACCAGCAGAAGTAACAGAGCAGGTACGCAGTATTTT
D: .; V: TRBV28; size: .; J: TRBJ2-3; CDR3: CASSLSRGRAGDTQYF; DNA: TGTGCCAGCAGTTTATCCCGCGGCAGGGCTGGAGATACGCAGTATTTT
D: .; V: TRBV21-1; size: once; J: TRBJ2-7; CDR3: CASSNHWDRGPLPINYEQYF; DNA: TGTGCCAGCAGCAACCACTGGGACAGGGGGCCCCTGCCCATCAATTACGAGCAGTACTTC
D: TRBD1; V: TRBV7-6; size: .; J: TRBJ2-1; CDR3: CASRAGTGGGNEQFF; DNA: TGTGCCAGCAGGGCCGGGACAGGGGGAGGCAATGAGCAGTTCTTC
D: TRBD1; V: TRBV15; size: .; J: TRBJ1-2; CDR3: CATSRDRDRVGYTF; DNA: TGTGCCACCAGCAGAGATCGCGACAGGGTCGGCTACACCTTC